This TCR beta chain was captured in a study of glioma-infiltrating T cells. Study conclusions and caveats: Non-neoplastic patients had below-expected tissue-blood divergence, while all gliomas exceeded expectation. Tissue and blood shared very few CDR3 sequences.

This clonotype was picked up many times. Its target is not known. TCR alpha and beta CDR3 regions were amplified from RNA using iRepertoire nested multiplex PCR. One-step reverse transcription and amplification started from approximately 100-400 ng of tissue mRNA or PBMC total RNA. TCRdb processed the multiplex PCR reads anew with MiXCR; each CDR3 protein has one entry. The sample consists of roughly 120,000 distinct CDR3 sequences, more than 20% of them appearing once. CDR1 is MNHNS and CDR2 is SASEGT in the germline V gene. With 3 bases removed from V and 2 bases from J, the gap between germline ends came to 11 bases. This CDR3 has 14 residues.

The sequencing sample was made of glioma tissue, nonneoplastic brain tissue, or PBMCs (not recorded which). The rearrangement links TRBV6-1 to TRBJ2-7; D not resolved. The origin of this receptor is a human donor with low-grade glioma or glioblastoma, undergoing nonglioma brain surgery, or in good health (not recorded which). The CDR3 bases are TGTGCCAGCAGTGAGTGGCAGGCTACCTACGAGCAGTACTTC. Translated: CASSEWQATYEQYF.